This passage covers 7 T cell receptor beta chains from one sample sequenced in a study of cytomegalovirus exposure and HLA in healthy donors. PCR involved 60 Vbeta and 13 Jbeta primers. Here immunoSEQ multiplex PCR was the method, and the copy in TCRdb shows in-frame clones only, minus some. This sample has about 69,000 clones, with roughly 76% found just once. Sample: PBMCs. Source of these receptors: a young man in good health and CMV-seronegative.

This rearrangement joins TRBV5-1 to TRBJ1-1, with D unresolved. The CDR3 consists of 14 residues. V lost 0 bases and J 7 bases, leaving 13 bases between the germline ends. The germline V gene has CDR1 SGHRS and CDR2 YFSETQ. The CDR3 spells CASSLVEQRYEAFF. CDR3 DNA: TGCGCCAGCAGCTTGGTAGAACAGAGATATGAAGCTTTCTTT.

The chain combines TRBV6-6 with TRBJ1-6; D is possibly TRBD1 (5 bases). Germline lookup yields CDR1 MNHNY and CDR2 SVGAGI (reference sequence). V lost 2 bases, J lost 8 bases, and 13 bases lay in between. This CDR3 contains 15 residues. CDR3 amino acids: CASSYTGGNDSPLHF. CDR3 in DNA: TGTGCCAGCAGTTACACAGGTGGCAATGATTCACCCCTCCACTTT.

The chain links TRBV4-1 to TRBJ2-1; 7 bases are a match to TRBD2. This CDR3 is 13 amino acids long. V shed 8 bases and J 7 bases; nucleotides not matched to a gene: 8. CDR1 and CDR2 (germline): MGHRA, YSYEKL. In nucleotides, the CDR3 is TGCGCCAGCTGTTTTAGAGCGGGGAATGAGCAGTTCTTC. Amino acids: CASCFRAGNEQFF.

The CDR3 here is CASSLVLMDEQFF. CDR3 DNA sequence: TGTGCCAGCAGCTTAGTACTGATGGATGAGCAGTTCTTC. This sequence joins TRBV11-2 and TRBJ2-1; D not resolved. The CDR3 consists of 13 residues. Germline V CDR1 and CDR2: SGHAT, FQNNGV. Trimming pared 1 base from V and 8 bases from J, leaving 9 bases between. The whole variable domain, remainder taken from reference TRBV11-2 and TRBJ2-1, is EAGVAQSPRYKIIEKRQSVAFWCNPISGHATLYWYQQILGQGPKLLIQFQNNGVVDDSQLPKDRFSAERLKGVDSTLKIQPAKLEDSAVYLCASSLVLMDEQFFGPGTRLTVL.

The chain employs TRBV7-9 and TRBJ2-5; TRBD2 matches 7 bases. V shed 10 bases, J shed 0 bases, and the junction held 8 bases outside the gene matches. The germline V gene has CDR1 SEHNR and CDR2 FQNEAQ (reference sequence). This CDR3 is 14 amino acids long. The CDR3 loop reads CATLFREDQETQYF. CDR3 coding DNA: TGTGCCACCCTTTTCCGGGAGGACCAAGAGACCCAGTACTTC. Supplemented by reference TRBV7-9 and TRBJ2-5, the full variable domain reads DTGVSQNPRHKITKRGQNVTFRCDPISEHNRLYWYRQTLGQGPEFLTYFQNEAQLEKSRLLSDRFSAERPKGSFSTLEIQRTEQGDSAMYLCATLFREDQETQYFGPGTRLLVL.

The CDR3 loop reads CASRHGTGDNEKLFF. The DNA for the CDR3 is TGTGCCAGCAGGCACGGCACAGGGGATAATGAAAAACTGTTTTTT. This chain uses TRBV11-2 with TRBJ1-4; 7 bases are a match to TRBD1. There are 15 residues in the CDR3. The germline V gene encodes CDR1 SGHAT and CDR2 FQNNGV. V dropped 6 bases and J dropped 4; count of bases not matched to a gene: 8. Drawing the rest from reference TRBV11-2 and TRBJ1-4, the complete variable domain is EAGVAQSPRYKIIEKRQSVAFWCNPISGHATLYWYQQILGQGPKLLIQFQNNGVVDDSQLPKDRFSAERLKGVDSTLKIQPAKLEDSAVYLCASRHGTGDNEKLFFGSGTQLSVL.

This clone has a handful of counts. V usage is TRBV2 and J usage is TRBJ1-5, with a possible D match to TRBD1 (5 bases). Germline assignment: CDR1 SNHLY and CDR2 FYNNEI. The CDR3 runs to 15 residues. V dropped 3 bases and J dropped 2 bases, with 11 bases sitting between them. CDR3 nucleotides: TGTGCCAGCAGTGATTGGGGCTCTGGCAATCAGCCCCAGCATTTT. This sequence encodes CASSDWGSGNQPQHF.